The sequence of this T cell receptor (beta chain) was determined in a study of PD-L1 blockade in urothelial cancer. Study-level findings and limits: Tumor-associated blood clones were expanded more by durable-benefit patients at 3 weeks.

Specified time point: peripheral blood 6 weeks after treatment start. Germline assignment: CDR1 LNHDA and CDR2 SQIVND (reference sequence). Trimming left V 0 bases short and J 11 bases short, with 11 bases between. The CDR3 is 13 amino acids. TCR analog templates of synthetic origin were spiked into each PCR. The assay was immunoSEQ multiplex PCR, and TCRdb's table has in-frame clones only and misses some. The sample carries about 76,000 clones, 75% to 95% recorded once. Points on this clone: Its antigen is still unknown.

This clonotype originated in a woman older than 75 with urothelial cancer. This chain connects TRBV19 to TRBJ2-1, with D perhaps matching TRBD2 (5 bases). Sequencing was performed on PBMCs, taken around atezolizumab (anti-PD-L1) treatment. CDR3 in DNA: TGTGCCAGTAGTATAGATCTAGCTAGAAAGCAGTTCTTC. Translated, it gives CASSIDLARKQFF.